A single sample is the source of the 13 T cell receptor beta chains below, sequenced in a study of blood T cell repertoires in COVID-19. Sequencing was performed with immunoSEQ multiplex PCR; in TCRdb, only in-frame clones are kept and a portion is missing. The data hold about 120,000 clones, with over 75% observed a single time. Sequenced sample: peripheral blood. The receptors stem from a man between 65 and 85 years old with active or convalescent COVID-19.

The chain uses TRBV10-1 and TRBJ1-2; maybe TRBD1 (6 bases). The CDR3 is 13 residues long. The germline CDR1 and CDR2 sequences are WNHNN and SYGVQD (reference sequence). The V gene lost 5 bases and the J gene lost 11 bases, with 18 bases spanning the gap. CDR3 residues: CASSPVRDKLYTF. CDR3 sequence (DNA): TGCGCCAGCAGTCCGGTCCGGGACAAGCTTTACACCTTC.

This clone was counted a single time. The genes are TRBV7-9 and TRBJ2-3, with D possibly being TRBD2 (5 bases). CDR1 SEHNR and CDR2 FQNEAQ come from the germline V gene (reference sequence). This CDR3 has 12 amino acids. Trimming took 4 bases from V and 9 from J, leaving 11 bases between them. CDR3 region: CASSSGLRTQYF. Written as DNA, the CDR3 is TGTGCCAGCAGCTCCGGACTGCGGACGCAGTATTTT.

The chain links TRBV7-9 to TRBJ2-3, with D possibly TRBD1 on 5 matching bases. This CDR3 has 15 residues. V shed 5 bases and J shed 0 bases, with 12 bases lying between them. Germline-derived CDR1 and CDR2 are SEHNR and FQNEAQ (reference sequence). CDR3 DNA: TGTGCCAGCAGCAATCAGGGTCCTAGCACAGATACGCAGTATTTT. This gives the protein CASSNQGPSTDTQYF.

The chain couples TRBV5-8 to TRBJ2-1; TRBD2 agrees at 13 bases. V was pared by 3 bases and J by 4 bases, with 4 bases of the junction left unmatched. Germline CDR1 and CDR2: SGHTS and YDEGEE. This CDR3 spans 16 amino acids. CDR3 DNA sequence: TGTGCCAGCAGCTCCGGACTAGCGGGAGATTACAATGAGCAGTTCTTC. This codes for CASSSGLAGDYNEQFF.

This CDR3 reads CASRPGGSGRSNEQYF. CDR3 coding DNA: TGCGCCAGCAGACCTGGCGGTAGCGGGAGGTCCAACGAGCAGTACTTC. This sequence joins TRBV5-1 and TRBJ2-7, with TRBD2 identical over 10 bases. CDR3 length equals 16 residues. V gave up 5 bases and J gave up 5 bases; unmatched junction bases: 13. CDR1 SGHRS and CDR2 YFSETQ come from the germline V gene. Based on the CDR3 plus reference TRBV5-1 and TRBJ2-7, the full variable domain is KAGVTQTPRYLIKTRGQQVTLSCSPISGHRSVSWYQQTPGQGLQFLFEYFSETQRNKGNFPGRFSGRQFSNSRSEMNVSTLELGDSALYLCASRPGGSGRSNEQYFGPGTRLTVT.

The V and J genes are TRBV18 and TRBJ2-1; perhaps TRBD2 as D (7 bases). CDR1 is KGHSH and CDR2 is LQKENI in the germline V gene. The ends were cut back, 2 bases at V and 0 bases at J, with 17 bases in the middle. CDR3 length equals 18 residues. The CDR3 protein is CASSPGGANSGSYNEQFF. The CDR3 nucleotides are TGTGCCAGCTCACCAGGGGGGGCGAACTCGGGCTCCTACAATGAGCAGTTCTTC.

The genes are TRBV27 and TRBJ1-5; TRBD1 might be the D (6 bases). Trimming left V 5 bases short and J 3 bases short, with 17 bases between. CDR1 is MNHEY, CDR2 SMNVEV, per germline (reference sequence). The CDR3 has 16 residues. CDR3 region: CASSTPQGTYNQPQHF. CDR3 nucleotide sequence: TGTGCCAGCAGTACCCCACAGGGTACTTACAATCAGCCCCAGCATTTT.

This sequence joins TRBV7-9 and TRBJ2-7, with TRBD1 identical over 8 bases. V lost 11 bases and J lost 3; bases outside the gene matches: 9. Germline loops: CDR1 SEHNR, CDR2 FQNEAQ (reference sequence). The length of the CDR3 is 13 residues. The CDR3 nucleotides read TGTGCCTCGGGACAGGCGGAAGGCTACGAGCAGTACTTC. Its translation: CASGQAEGYEQYF.

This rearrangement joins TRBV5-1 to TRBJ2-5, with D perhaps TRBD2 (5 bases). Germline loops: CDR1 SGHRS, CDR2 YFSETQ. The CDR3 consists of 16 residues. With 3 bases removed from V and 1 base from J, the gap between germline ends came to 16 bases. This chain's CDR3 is CASSSSEAVLQETQYF. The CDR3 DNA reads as TGCGCCAGCAGCTCGTCAGAAGCGGTCCTCCAAGAGACCCAGTACTTC.

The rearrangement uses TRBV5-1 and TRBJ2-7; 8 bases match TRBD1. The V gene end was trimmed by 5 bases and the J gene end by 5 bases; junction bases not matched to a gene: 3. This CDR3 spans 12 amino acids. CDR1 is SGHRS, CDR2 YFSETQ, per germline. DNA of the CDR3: TGCGCCAGCAGGGCAGGGGGCAACGAGCAGTACTTC. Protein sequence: CASRAGGNEQYF.

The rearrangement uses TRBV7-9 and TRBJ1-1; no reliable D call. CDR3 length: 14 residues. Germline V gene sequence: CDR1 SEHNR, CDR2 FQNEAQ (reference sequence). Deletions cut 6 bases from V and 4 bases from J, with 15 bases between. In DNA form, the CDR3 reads TGTGCCAGCAGTTTACCGGGTAAAGGCACTGAAGCTTTCTTT. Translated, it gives CASSLPGKGTEAFF.

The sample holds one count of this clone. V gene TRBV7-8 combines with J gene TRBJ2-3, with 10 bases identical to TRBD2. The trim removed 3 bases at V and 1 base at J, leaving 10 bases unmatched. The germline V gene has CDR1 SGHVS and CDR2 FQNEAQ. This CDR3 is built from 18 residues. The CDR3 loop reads CASSLRITGTSGTDTQYF. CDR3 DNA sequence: TGTGCCAGCAGCTTGAGGATCACCGGGACTAGCGGCACAGATACGCAGTATTTT.

CDR3 coding DNA: TGTGCCAGCAGAGGTACAGGGGGTGGACAGCCCCAGCATTTT. It encodes CASRGTGGGQPQHF. This rearrangement joins TRBV28 to TRBJ1-5, with 8 bases aligning to TRBD1. J gave up 7 bases and V 6 bases, and 8 bases lay outside the gene matches. Germline assignment: CDR1 MDHEN and CDR2 SYDVKM. The CDR3 covers 14 residues.